What follows are 28 T cell receptor beta chains derived from one specimen sequenced in a study of T-cell memory formation after mild COVID-19. TCRdb ran MiXCR on the 5' RACE reads and lists one entry per CDR3 protein. The sample yields some 100,000 distinct CDR3 sequences, roughly 10% seen once. Specimen: PBMCs or a T cell subset sorted from them (not recorded which). The receptors originated from a man aged 18 to 35 who had mild COVID-19 (a few samples of this study predate the infection). Cell type and time point are not known.

The rearrangement links TRBV4-3 to TRBJ2-1; D remains unclear. V lost 0 bases to trimming and J lost 1 base, with 10 bases between them. CDR1 is LGHNA and CDR2 is YSLEER in the germline V gene. The CDR3 length is 16 residues. CDR3 sequence reads: CASSQDHSGSYNEQFF. DNA for the CDR3: TGCGCCAGCAGCCAAGATCATTCGGGTTCCTACAATGAGCAGTTCTTC.

The CDR3 protein is CASSHPVIAGGNEQFF. CDR3 in DNA: TGTGCCAGCAGCCATCCCGTAATAGCGGGGGGCAATGAGCAGTTCTTC. This sequence joins TRBV3-1 and TRBJ2-1; 10 nucleotides match TRBD2. The CDR3 length is 16 residues. Trimming removed 3 bases from V and 6 bases from J; junction bases left unmatched: 8. In germline, CDR1 is LGHDT, CDR2 YNNKEL (reference sequence).

The chain recombines TRBV4-2 with TRBJ2-7; the match to TRBD2 covers 7 bases. Unmatched junction bases numbered 12, after V lost 1 base and J lost 3 bases. The germline V gene encodes CDR1 LGHNA and CDR2 YNFKEQ. The CDR3 contains 17 residues. CDR3 in DNA: TGTGCCAGCAGCCAAGTCGGCGCGGGGGTGGTGGGCTACGAGCAGTACTTC. This encodes CASSQVGAGVVGYEQYF.

This clonotype was seen only a few times. The V gene is TRBV6-6, the J gene TRBJ2-5; TRBD1 might be the D (5 bases). The CDR3 is 14 amino acids. V was shortened by 6 bases and J by 3 bases, with 14 bases between the two germline ends. Germline CDR1 is MNHNY and CDR2 is SVGAGI (reference sequence). CDR3 DNA: TGTGCCAGCAGCCGGACATTAGGGGAAGAGACCCAGTACTTC. As protein: CASSRTLGEETQYF.

This clonotype was found a few times. The chain links TRBV4-1 to TRBJ2-7; D is undetermined. CDR1 and CDR2 from the germline V gene are MGHRA and YSYEKL. Trimming left V 5 bases short and J 5 bases short, with 13 bases between. CDR3 length equals 13 residues. CDR3 bases: TGCGCCAGCAGCGCCCGGCTTGGTAACGAGCAGTACTTC. It codes for CASSARLGNEQYF.

J is TRBJ1-2 and V is TRBV29-1, with a possible D match to TRBD1 (6 bases). CDR3 size: 12 residues. The V end was cut by 3 bases, the J end by 8 bases, with 13 bases between. Germline CDR1 reads SQVTM; CDR2 reads ANQGSEA. CDR3 DNA sequence: TGCAGCGTTGACAGGGGATTGCCCGGCTACACCTTC. Translation: CSVDRGLPGYTF.

The chain joins TRBV10-2 to TRBJ1-4, with TRBD1 matching over 9 bases. This CDR3 contains 14 residues. The junction had 5 bases not matched to a gene; V was cut back by 4 bases and J by 8 bases. Looked up from germline, CDR1 is WSHSY and CDR2 is SAAADI. In nucleotides, the CDR3 is TGCGCCAGCAGTGTAGGGGACAGGGTCGAAAAACTGTTTTTT. Its translation is CASSVGDRVEKLFF.

This clonotype was counted ten times or more. The chain recombines TRBV7-9 with TRBJ1-1; D is uncertain. Germline CDR1 is SEHNR and CDR2 is FQNEAQ (reference sequence). This CDR3 comprises 15 residues. The V end was cut by 3 bases, the J end by 0 bases, with 11 bases between. The CDR3 loop is CASSLISGMNTEAFF. The DNA of the CDR3 is TGTGCCAGCAGCTTGATTTCAGGAATGAACACTGAAGCTTTCTTT.

This clonotype was seen only a few times. This rearrangement joins TRBV7-9 to TRBJ1-5; 7 bases fit TRBD1. The CDR3 extends over 14 amino acids. Losses at the gene ends were 10 bases for V and 3 bases for J; bases not matched to a gene: 9. Germline-derived CDR1 and CDR2 are SEHNR and FQNEAQ (reference sequence). As DNA, the CDR3 is TGTGCCATTGGGGGGACAGCATTCAATCAGCCCCAGCATTTT. Translating it yields CAIGGTAFNQPQHF.

This clonotype was seen at least ten times. The rearrangement links TRBV7-9 to TRBJ1-1; 7 positions match TRBD1. The CDR3 loop spans 14 amino acids. Losses at the gene ends were 5 bases for V and 5 bases for J; bases not matched to a gene: 8. Germline loops: CDR1 SEHNR, CDR2 FQNEAQ (reference sequence). Here the CDR3 reads CASSPRQGGTEAFF. DNA of the CDR3: TGTGCCAGCAGCCCTCGACAGGGAGGGACTGAAGCTTTCTTT.

This clonotype was detected only a few times. CDR3: CASSDDGGAPDTQYF. The DNA of the CDR3 is TGTGCCAGCAGTGACGACGGGGGGGCCCCAGATACGCAGTATTTT. The chain has TRBV25-1 and TRBJ2-3; 8 bases are a match to TRBD2. The CDR3 sequence is 15 residues long. Germline lookup yields CDR1 MGHDK and CDR2 SYGVNS. After removal of 3 bases from V and 4 bases from J, the junction contained 6 bases not matched to a gene.

The chain uses TRBV6-4 and TRBJ2-7; D is tentatively TRBD1 or TRBD2 (5 bases each). V dropped 0 bases and J dropped 3 bases, with 15 bases sitting between them. CDR1 is MRHNA and CDR2 is SNTAGT in the germline V gene. The CDR3 is 16 residues long. CDR3 amino acids: CASSDSTGQVLYEQYF. In nucleotides, the CDR3 is TGTGCCAGCAGTGACTCGACGGGGCAGGTTCTCTACGAGCAGTACTTC.

The rearrangement uses TRBV4-1 and TRBJ2-1; 7 bases align to TRBD1. With V trimmed by 1 base and J by 5 bases, 14 bases remained unmatched. The CDR3 is made up of 18 amino acids. The germline gives CDR1 MGHRA, CDR2 YSYEKL. The CDR3 spells CASSQGRWQGEEDNEQFF. CDR3 in DNA: TGCGCCAGCAGCCAAGGACGGTGGCAGGGGGAAGAGGACAATGAGCAGTTCTTC.

This chain uses TRBV2 with TRBJ1-2, with a weak D call TRBD1 (5 bases). CDR1 is SNHLY, CDR2 FYNNEI, per germline. This CDR3 is built from 15 residues. CDR3 loop: CAGWEQESSNYGYTF. CDR3 DNA sequence: TGTGCAGGGTGGGAACAGGAGTCCTCTAACTATGGCTACACCTTC.

In its sample, this clonotype was seen a few times. The gene calls are TRBV6-5 and TRBJ1-5; 8 nucleotides line up with TRBD1. The CDR3 has 14 residues. The V gene's germline CDR1 is MNHEY and CDR2 SVGAGI. The V gene end was trimmed by 6 bases and the J gene end by 9 bases; junction bases not matched to a gene: 10. CDR3 sequence reads: CASSLTGEWRPQHF. The CDR3, as DNA: TGTGCCAGCAGCTTGACAGGGGAATGGAGGCCCCAGCATTTT.

The CDR3 loop is CASSSSGVWSSYEQYF. The DNA for the CDR3 is TGTGCCAGCAGCTCCTCAGGGGTCTGGAGCTCCTACGAGCAGTACTTC. The chain combines TRBV11-2 with TRBJ2-7; weak D call: TRBD1 (6 bases). Germline V lookup: CDR1 SGHAT, CDR2 FQNNGV. The CDR3 is made up of 16 amino acids. Trimming removed 4 bases at V and 0 bases at J, with 16 bases between.

V gene TRBV6-5 combines with J gene TRBJ2-1; TRBD1 is a possible D gene (5 bases). The CDR3 runs to 15 residues. Germline V lookup: CDR1 MNHEY, CDR2 SVGAGI. Trimming left V 7 bases short and J 6 bases short, with 19 bases between. CDR3 in DNA: TGTGCCAGCACCCCAGCCCTTGCAGGGTCCAATGAGCAGTTCTTC. Protein: CASTPALAGSNEQFF.

The chain combines TRBV7-9 with TRBJ2-3; D might be TRBD2 (6 bases). The CDR3 runs 15 residues. V was clipped by 5 bases and J by 4 bases, with 16 bases between them. Germline CDR1 and CDR2: SEHNR and FQNEAQ (reference sequence). CDR3 loop: CASSGLGSGSDTQYF. The CDR3 DNA sequence: TGTGCCAGCAGCGGCCTAGGGAGCGGGTCAGATACGCAGTATTTT.

The chain employs TRBV7-2 and TRBJ1-5; D gene ambiguous. From germline, CDR1 is SGHTA and CDR2 FQGNSA. There are 17 residues in the CDR3. V was trimmed by 4 bases and J by 0 bases, leaving 16 bases between them. The CDR3 bases are TGTGCCAGCAGCTCTGACACCTTTGTCTATAGCAATCAGCCCCAGCATTTT. Encoded protein: CASSSDTFVYSNQPQHF. Supplemented by reference TRBV7-2 and TRBJ1-5, the full variable domain reads GAGVSQSPSNKVTEKGKDVELRCDPISGHTALYWYRQSLGQGLEFLIYFQGNSAPDKSGLPSDRFSAERTGGSVSTLTIQRTQQEDSAVYLCASSSDTFVYSNQPQHFGDGTRLSIL.

V is TRBV7-9 and J is TRBJ2-3; TRBD1 matches at 7 bases. This CDR3 is built from 16 residues. Germline-derived CDR1 and CDR2 are SEHNR and FQNEAQ (reference sequence). The V segment lost 4 bases and the J segment 3 bases; nucleotides outside the gene matches: 10. DNA for the CDR3: TGTGCCAGCAGCTACAGGGACAGACTTGGTACAGATACGCAGTATTTT. Protein sequence: CASSYRDRLGTDTQYF.

V and J are TRBV7-9 and TRBJ1-2; D not certain. The V and J ends lost 7 bases and 6 bases respectively, with 12 bases between them. Germline V gene sequence: CDR1 SEHNR, CDR2 FQNEAQ (reference sequence). CDR3 length equals 12 residues. CDR3 region: CASTLVDDGYTF. The CDR3 nucleotides are TGTGCCAGCACCCTAGTGGACGATGGCTACACCTTC.

This clonotype was picked up many times. The J gene is TRBJ2-3, the V gene TRBV4-1; unclear D gene. This CDR3 has 14 amino acids. Germline V CDR1 and CDR2: MGHRA, YSYEKL. Trimming stripped 4 bases from V and 7 bases from J, with 15 bases between. The CDR3 bases are TGCGCCAGCAGCCTCGAGGACGGAGATTATACGCAGTATTTT. Translating it yields CASSLEDGDYTQYF.

The sample holds many counts of this clonotype. The chain has TRBV6-5 and TRBJ1-6, with D unresolved. Per germline, CDR1 MNHEY and CDR2 SVGAGI. This CDR3 contains 15 residues. Trimming cost V 8 bases and J 8 bases, with 19 bases left between them. CDR3 in amino acids: CASSQNSGRYSPLHF. The CDR3 DNA follows: TGTGCCAGCTCCCAAAACTCCGGCAGGTATTCACCCCTCCACTTT.

This clonotype was picked up many times. The rearrangement joins TRBV4-1 to TRBJ2-1; 8 bases fit TRBD2. J lost 5 bases, V lost 5 bases, and 8 bases had no gene match. CDR3 length: 15 residues. In germline, CDR1 is MGHRA, CDR2 YSYEKL. In DNA form, the CDR3 reads TGCGCCAGCAGCTATACTAGCGGTGGAGACAATGAGCAGTTCTTC. It encodes CASSYTSGGDNEQFF.

DNA of the CDR3: TGTGCCAGCAGCCCAGGGGGCTTGCAAGAGACCCAGTACTTC. Its protein product is CASSPGGLQETQYF. This chain links TRBV12-3 or TRBV12-4 with TRBJ2-5, with 8 bases matching TRBD1. After removal of 6 bases from V and 2 bases from J, the junction contained 5 bases not matched to a gene. The CDR3 is made up of 14 amino acids.

V usage is TRBV4-3 and J usage is TRBJ1-4; 8 nucleotides line up with TRBD1. V lost 0 bases and J lost 7; bases outside the gene matches: 7. The V gene's germline CDR1 is LGHNA and CDR2 YSLEER. This CDR3 region has 16 residues. CDR3 nucleotides: TGCGCCAGCAGCCAAGATTGGGCAGGGGGCGGTGAAAAACTGTTTTTT. Protein sequence: CASSQDWAGGGEKLFF.

This clonotype was counted a few times. The genes are TRBV6-5 and TRBJ2-5; TRBD2 matches at 9 bases. Trimming cost V 2 bases and J 5 bases; bases outside gene matches: 9. Germline loops: CDR1 MNHEY, CDR2 SVGAGI. The CDR3 has 16 amino acids. CDR3 protein: CASSYGAGGPMETQYF. The DNA for the CDR3 is TGTGCCAGCAGTTACGGGGCGGGGGGGCCAATGGAGACCCAGTACTTC.

This clonotype was detected many times. In nucleotides, the CDR3 is TGTGCCAGCAGTTTACTGGGGACGAACACCGGGGAGCTGTTTTTT. Its protein is CASSLLGTNTGELFF. The genes are TRBV27 and TRBJ2-2; D gene uncertain. This CDR3 comprises 15 residues. Per the germline V gene, CDR1 is MNHEY and CDR2 is SMNVEV (reference sequence). Trimming took off 2 bases at V and 0 bases at J, with 7 bases between the two ends.